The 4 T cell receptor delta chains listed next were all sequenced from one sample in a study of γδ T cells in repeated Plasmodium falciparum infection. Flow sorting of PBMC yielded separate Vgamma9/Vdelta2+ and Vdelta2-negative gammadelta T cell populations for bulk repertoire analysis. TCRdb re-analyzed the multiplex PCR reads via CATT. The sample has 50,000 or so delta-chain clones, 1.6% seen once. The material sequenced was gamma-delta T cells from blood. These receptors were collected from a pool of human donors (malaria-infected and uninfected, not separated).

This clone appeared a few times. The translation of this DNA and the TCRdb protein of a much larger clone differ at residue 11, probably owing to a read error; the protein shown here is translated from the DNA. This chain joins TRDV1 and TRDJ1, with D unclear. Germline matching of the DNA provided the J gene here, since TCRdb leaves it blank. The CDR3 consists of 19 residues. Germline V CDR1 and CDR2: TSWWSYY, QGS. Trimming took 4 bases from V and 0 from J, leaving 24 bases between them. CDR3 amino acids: CALGVPSLRSSEYTDKLIF. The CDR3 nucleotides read TGTGCTCTTGGGGTCCCGAGTCTCCGATCAAGTGAGTACACCGATAAACTCATCTTT.

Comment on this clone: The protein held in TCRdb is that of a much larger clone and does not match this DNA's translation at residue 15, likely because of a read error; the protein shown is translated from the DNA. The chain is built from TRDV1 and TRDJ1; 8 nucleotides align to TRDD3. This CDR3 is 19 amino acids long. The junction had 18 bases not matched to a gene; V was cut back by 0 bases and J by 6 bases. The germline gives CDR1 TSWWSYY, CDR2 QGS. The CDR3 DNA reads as TGTGCTCTTGGGGAACTAGTACCTACGGGGGATAAATTAATACATAAACTCATCTTT. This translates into CALGELVPTGDKLIHKLIF.

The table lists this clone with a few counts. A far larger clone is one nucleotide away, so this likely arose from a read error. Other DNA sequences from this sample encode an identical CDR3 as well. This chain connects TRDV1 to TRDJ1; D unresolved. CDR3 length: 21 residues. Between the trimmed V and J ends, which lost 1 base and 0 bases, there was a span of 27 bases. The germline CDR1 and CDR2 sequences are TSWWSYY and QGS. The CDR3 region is CALGEHPRRVLYNRYTDKLIF. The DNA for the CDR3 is TGTGCTCTTGGGGAACATCCTCGGCGGGTCCTGTACAACCGTTACACCGATAAACTCATCTTT.

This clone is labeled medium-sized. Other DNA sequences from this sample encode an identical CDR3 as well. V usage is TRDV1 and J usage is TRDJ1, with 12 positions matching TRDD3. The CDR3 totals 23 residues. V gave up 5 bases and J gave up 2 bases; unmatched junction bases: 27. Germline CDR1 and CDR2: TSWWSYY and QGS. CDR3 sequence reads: CALGRRVVTRKLGDTPSTDKLIF. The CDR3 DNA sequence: TGTGCTCTTGGGAGAAGGGTAGTTACCCGAAAACTGGGGGATACTCCCAGTACCGATAAACTCATCTTT.